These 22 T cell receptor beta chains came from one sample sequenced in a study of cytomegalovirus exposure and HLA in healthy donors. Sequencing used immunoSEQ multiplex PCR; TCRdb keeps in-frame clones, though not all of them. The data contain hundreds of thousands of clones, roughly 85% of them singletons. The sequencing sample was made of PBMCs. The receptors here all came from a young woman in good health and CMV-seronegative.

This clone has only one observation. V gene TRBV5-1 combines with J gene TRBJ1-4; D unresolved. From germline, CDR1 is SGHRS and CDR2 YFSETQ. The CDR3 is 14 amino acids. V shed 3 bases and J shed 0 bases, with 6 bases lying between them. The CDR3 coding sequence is TGCGCCAGCAGCTCCGTTGCAACTAATGAAAAACTGTTTTTT. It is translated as CASSSVATNEKLFF.

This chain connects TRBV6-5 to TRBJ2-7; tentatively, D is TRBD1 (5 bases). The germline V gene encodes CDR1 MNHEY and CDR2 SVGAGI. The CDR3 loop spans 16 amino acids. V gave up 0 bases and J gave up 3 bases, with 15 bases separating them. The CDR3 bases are TGTGCCAGCAGTTACTCGATACAACAGGCTTTCTACGAGCAGTACTTC. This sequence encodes CASSYSIQQAFYEQYF.

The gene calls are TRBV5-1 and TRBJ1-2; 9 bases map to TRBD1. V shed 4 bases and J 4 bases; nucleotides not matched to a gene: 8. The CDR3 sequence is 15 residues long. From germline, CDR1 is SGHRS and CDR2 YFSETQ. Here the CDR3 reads CASSLGTGYGYGYTF. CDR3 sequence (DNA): TGCGCCAGCAGCCTCGGGACAGGGTATGGCTATGGCTACACCTTC. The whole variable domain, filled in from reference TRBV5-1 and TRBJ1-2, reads KAGVTQTPRYLIKTRGQQVTLSCSPISGHRSVSWYQQTPGQGLQFLFEYFSETQRNKGNFPGRFSGRQFSNSRSEMNVSTLELGDSALYLCASSLGTGYGYGYTFGSGTRLTVV.

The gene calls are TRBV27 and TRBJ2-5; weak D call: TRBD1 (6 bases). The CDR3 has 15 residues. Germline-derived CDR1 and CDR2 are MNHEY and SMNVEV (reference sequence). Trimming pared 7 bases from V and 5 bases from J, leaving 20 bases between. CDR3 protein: CASISPTWDMETQYF. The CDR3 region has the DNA TGTGCCAGCATTAGCCCGACGTGGGACATGGAGACCCAGTACTTC.

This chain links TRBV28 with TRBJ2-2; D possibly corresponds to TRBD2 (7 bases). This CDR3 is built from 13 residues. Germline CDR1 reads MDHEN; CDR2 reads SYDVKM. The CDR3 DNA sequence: TGTGCAGGGGGGGAGCCGAACACCGGGGAGCTGTTTTTT. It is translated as CAGGEPNTGELFF.

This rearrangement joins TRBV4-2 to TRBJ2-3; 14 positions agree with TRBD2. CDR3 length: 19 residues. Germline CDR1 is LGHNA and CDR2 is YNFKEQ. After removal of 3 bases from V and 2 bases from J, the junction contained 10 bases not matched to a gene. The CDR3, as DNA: TGTGCCAGCAGCCATCTTCCGGGGGGACTAGCGGGGGCCACAGATACGCAGTATTTT. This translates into CASSHLPGGLAGATDTQYF.

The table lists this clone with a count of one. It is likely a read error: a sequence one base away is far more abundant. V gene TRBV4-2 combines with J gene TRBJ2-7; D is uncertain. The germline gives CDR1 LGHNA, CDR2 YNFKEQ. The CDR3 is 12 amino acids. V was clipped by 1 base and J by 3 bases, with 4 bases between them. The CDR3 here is CASSQADYEQYF. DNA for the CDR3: TGTGCCAGCAGCCAAGCAGACTACGAGCAGTACTTC.

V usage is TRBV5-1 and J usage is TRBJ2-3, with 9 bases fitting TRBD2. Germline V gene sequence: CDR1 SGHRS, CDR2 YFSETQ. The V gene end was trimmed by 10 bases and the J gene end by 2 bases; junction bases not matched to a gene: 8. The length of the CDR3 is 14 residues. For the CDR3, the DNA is TGCGCCGGCCGGACTAGCGCGTTCACAGATACGCAGTATTTT. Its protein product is CAGRTSAFTDTQYF.

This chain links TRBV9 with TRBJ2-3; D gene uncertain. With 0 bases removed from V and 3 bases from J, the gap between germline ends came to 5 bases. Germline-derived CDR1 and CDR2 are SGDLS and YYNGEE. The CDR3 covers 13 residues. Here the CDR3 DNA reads TGTGCCAGCAGCGTAGTCCCAACAGATACGCAGTATTTT. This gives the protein CASSVVPTDTQYF.

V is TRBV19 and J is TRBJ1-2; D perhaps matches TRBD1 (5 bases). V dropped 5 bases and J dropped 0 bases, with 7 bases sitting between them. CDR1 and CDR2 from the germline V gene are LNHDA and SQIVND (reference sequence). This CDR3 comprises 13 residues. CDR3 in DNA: TGTGCCAGTAGTGTGGACACTAACTATGGCTACACCTTC. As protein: CASSVDTNYGYTF.

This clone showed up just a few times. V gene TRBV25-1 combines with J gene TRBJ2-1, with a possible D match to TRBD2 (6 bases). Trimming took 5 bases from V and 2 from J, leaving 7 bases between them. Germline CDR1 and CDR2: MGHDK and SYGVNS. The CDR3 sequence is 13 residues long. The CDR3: CASSTGAYNEQFF. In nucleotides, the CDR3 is TGTGCCAGCAGTACGGGGGCCTACAATGAGCAGTTCTTC. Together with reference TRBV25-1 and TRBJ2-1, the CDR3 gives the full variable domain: EADIYQTPRYLVIGTGKKITLECSQTMGHDKMYWYQQDPGMELHLIHYSYGVNSTEKGDLSSESTVSRIRTEHFPLTLESARPSHTSQYLCASSTGAYNEQFFGPGTRLTVL.

CDR3 region: CASSGGLWETQYF. CDR3 DNA: TGTGCCAGCAGTGGGGGACTTTGGGAGACCCAGTACTTC. This chain joins TRBV6-1 and TRBJ2-5; perhaps TRBD2 as D (6 bases). This CDR3 has 13 residues. Germline V gene sequence: CDR1 MNHNS, CDR2 SASEGT. Trimming cost V 4 bases and J 5 bases, with 11 bases left between them.

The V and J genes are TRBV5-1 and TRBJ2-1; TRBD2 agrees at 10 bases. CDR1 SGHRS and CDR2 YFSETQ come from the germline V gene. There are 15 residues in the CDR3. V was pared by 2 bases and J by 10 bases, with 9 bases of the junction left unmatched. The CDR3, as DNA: TGCGCCAGCAGCTTACTAGCGGGGAGTACTCGAGAGCAGTTCTTC. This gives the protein CASSLLAGSTREQFF.

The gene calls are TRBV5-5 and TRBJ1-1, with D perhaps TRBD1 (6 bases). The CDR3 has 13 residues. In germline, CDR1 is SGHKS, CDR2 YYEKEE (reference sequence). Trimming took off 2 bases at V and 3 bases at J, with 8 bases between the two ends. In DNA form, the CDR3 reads TGTGCCAGCAGCTTACCAGGGGACACTGAAGCTTTCTTT. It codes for CASSLPGDTEAFF.

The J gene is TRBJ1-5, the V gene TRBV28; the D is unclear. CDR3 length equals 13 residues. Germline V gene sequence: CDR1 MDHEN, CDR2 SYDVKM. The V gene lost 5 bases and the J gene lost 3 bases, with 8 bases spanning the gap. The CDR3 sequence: CASSTILNQPQHF. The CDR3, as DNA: TGTGCCAGCAGTACAATCCTCAATCAGCCCCAGCATTTT.

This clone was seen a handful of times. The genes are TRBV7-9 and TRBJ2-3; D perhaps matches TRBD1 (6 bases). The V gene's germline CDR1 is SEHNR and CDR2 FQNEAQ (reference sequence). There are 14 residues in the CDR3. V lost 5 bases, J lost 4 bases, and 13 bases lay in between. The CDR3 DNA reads TGTGCCAGCAGCCGTCGGCAGGGGCCAGATACGCAGTATTTT. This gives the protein CASSRRQGPDTQYF.

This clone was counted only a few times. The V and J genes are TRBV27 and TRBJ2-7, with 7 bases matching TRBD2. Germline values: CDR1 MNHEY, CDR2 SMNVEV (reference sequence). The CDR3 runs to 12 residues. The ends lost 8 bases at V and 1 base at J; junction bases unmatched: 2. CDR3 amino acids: CASGEGSYEQYF. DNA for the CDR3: TGTGCCAGCGGGGAGGGGTCCTACGAGCAGTACTTC.

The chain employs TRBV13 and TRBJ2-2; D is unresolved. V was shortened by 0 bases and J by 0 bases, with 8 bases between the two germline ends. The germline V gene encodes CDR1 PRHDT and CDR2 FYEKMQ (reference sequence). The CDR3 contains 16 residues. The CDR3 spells CASSLGGLPNTGELFF. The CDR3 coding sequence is TGTGCCAGCAGCTTAGGTGGGCTTCCGAACACCGGGGAGCTGTTTTTT. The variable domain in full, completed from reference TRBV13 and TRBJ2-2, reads AAGVIQSPRHLIKEKRETATLKCYPIPRHDTVYWYQQGPGQDPQFLISFYEKMQSDKGSIPDRFSAQQFSDYHSELNMSSLELGDSALYFCASSLGGLPNTGELFFGEGSRLTVL.

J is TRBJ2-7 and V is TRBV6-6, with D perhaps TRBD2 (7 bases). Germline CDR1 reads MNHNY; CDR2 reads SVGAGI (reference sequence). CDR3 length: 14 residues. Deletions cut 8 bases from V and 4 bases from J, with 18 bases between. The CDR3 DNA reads TGTGCCAGCCAAGGGGGGGGGCTTTGGTACGAGCAGTACTTC. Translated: CASQGGGLWYEQYF.

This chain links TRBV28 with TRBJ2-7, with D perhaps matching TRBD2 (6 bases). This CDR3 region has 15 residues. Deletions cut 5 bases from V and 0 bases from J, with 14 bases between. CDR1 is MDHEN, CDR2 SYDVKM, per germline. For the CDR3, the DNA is TGTGCCAGCAGTCCCCCCGGGGGTCTCTCCTACGAGCAGTACTTC. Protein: CASSPPGGLSYEQYF.

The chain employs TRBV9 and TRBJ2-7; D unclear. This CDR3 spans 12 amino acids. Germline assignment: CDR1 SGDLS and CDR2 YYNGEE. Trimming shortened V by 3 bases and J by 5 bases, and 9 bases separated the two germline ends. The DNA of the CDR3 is TGTGCCAGCAGCGATGGCTTTAACGAGCAGTACTTC. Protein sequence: CASSDGFNEQYF.

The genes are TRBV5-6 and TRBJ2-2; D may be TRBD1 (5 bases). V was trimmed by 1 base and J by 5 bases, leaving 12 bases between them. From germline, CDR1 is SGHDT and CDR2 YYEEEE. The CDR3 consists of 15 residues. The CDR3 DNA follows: TGTGCCAGCAGCTTGTGGGGCAGATTAACCGGGGAGCTGTTTTTT. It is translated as CASSLWGRLTGELFF.